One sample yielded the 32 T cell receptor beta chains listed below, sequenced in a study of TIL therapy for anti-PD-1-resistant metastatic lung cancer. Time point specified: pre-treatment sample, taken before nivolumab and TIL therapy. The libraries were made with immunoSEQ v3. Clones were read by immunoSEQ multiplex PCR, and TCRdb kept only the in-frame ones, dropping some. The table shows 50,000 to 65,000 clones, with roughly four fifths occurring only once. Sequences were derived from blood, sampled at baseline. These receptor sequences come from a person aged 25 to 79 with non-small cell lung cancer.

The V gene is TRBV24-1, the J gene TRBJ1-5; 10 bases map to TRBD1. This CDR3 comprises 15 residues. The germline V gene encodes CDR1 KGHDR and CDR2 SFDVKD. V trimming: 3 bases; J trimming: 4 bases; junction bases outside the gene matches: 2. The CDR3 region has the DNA TGTGCCACCAGTGATCCGGGACAGGGGAATCAGCCCCAGCATTTT. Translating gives CATSDPGQGNQPQHF.

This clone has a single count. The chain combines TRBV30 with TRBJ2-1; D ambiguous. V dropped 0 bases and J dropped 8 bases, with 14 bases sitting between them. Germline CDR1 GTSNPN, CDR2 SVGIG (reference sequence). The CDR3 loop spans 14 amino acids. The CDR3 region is CAWSVWPQVDEQFF. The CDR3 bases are TGTGCCTGGAGTGTTTGGCCCCAAGTCGATGAGCAGTTCTTC. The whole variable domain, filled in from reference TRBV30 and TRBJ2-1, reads SQTIHQWPATLVQPVGSPLSLECTVEGTSNPNLYWYRQAAGRGLQLLFYSVGIGQISSEVPQNLSASRPQDRQFILSSKKLLLSDSGFYLCAWSVWPQVDEQFFGPGTRLTVL.

The CDR3: CASSNTGGQGYYGYTF. The CDR3 nucleotides are TGTGCCAGCAGCAACACAGGGGGCCAAGGGTACTATGGCTACACCTTC. V and J are TRBV5-6 and TRBJ1-2; TRBD1 matches 9 bases. The germline V gene encodes CDR1 SGHDT and CDR2 YYEEEE. The ends lost 4 bases at V and 3 bases at J; junction bases unmatched: 10. This CDR3 is 16 amino acids long.

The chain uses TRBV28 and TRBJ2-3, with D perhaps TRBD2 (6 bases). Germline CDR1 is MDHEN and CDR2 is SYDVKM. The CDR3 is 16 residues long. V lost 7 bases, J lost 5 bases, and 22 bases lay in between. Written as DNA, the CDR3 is TGTGCCAGCACCCCTGCGGGGTCAAGAAAGGGAGATACGCAGTATTTT. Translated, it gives CASTPAGSRKGDTQYF. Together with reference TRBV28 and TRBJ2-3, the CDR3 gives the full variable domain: DVKVTQSSRYLVKRTGEKVFLECVQDMDHENMFWYRQDPGLGLRLIYFSYDVKMKEKGDIPEGYSVSREKKERFSLILESASTNQTSMYLCASTPAGSRKGDTQYFGPGTRLTVL.

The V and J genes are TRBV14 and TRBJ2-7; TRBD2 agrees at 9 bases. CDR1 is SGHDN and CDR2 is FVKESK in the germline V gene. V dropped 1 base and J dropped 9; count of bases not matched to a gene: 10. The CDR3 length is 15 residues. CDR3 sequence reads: CASSQGISGGAGQYF. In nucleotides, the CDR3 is TGTGCCAGCAGCCAAGGGATTAGCGGGGGCGCGGGGCAGTACTTC.

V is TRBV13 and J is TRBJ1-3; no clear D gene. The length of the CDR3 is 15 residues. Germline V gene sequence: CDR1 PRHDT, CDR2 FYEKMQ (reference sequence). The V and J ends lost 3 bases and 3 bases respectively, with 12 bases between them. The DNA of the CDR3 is TGTGCCAGCAGCTTTGATCAAGGGAGTGGAAACACCATATATTTT. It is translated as CASSFDQGSGNTIYF.

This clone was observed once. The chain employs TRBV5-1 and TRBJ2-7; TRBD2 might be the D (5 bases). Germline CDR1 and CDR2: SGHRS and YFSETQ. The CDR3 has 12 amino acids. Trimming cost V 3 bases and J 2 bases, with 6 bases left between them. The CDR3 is CASSSGTYEQYF. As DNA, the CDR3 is TGCGCCAGCAGCTCGGGGACCTACGAGCAGTACTTC.

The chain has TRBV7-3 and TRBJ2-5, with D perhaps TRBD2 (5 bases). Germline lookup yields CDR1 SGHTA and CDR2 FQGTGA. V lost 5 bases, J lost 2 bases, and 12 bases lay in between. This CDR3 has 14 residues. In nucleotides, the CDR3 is TGTGCCAGCAGCCCCTTCGGAGGTCAAGAGACCCAGTACTTC. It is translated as CASSPFGGQETQYF.

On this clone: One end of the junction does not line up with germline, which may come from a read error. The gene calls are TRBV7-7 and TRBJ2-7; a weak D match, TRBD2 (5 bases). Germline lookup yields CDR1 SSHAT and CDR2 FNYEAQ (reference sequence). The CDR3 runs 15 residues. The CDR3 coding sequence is TGTGCTAGCAGCTTAGCGCTTTCTCCCACCTACGAGCAGTACTTC. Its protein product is CASSLALSPTYEQYF.

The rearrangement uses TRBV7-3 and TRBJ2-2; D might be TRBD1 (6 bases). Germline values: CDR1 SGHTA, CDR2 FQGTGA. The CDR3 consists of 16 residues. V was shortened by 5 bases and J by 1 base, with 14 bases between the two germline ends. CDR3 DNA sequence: TGTGCCAGCAGCGCCCTCCCGGGACAGAACACCGGGGAGCTGTTTTTT. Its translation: CASSALPGQNTGELFF.

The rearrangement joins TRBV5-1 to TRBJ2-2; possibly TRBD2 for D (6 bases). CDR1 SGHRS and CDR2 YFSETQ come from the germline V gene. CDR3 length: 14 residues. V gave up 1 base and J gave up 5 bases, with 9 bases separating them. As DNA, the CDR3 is TGCGCCAGCAGCTTGAGACTAGATACCGGGGAGCTGTTTTTT. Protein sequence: CASSLRLDTGELFF.

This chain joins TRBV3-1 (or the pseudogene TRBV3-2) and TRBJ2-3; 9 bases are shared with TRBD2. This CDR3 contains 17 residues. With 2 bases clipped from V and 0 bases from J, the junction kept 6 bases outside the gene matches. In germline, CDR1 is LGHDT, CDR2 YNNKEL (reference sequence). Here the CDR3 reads CASSQRSGGRSTDTQYF. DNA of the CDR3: TGTGCCAGCAGCCAAAGGAGCGGGGGGCGCAGCACAGATACGCAGTATTTT.

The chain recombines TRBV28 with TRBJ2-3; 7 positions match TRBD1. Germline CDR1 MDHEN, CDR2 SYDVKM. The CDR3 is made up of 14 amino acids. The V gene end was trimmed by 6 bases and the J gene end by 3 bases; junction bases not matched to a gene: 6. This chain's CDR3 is CASSPGQTTDTQYF. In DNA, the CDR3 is TGTGCCAGCAGCCCGGGACAGACGACAGATACGCAGTATTTT.

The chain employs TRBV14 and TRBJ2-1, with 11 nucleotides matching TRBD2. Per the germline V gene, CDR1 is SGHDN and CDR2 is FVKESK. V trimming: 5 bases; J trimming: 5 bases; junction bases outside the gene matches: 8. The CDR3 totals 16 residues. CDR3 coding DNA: TGTGCCAGCAGCTTCCGACTAGCGGGGTTTAACAATGAGCAGTTCTTC. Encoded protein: CASSFRLAGFNNEQFF.

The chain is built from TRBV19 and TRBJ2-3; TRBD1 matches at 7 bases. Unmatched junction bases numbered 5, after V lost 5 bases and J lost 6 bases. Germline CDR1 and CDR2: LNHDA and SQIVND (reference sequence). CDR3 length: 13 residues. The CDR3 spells CASSDRAGDTQYF. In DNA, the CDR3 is TGTGCCAGTAGTGACAGGGCTGGGGATACGCAGTATTTT.

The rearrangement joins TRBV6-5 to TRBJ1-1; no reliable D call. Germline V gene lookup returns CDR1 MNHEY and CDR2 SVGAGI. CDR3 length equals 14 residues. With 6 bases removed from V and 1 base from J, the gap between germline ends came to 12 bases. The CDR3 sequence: CASSLYDSNTEAFF. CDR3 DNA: TGTGCCAGCAGCCTATACGACTCGAACACTGAAGCTTTCTTT.

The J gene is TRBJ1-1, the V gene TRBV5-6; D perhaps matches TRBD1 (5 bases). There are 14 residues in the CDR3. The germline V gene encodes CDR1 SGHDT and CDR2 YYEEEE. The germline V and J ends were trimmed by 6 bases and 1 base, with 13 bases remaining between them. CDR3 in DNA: TGTGCCAGCAACTGGGGCGTGGAGAACACTGAAGCTTTCTTT. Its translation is CASNWGVENTEAFF.

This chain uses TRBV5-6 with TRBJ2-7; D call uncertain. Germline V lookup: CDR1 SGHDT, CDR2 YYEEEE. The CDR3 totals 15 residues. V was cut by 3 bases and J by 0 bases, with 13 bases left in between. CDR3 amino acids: CASSSPSLYSYEQYF. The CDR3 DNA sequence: TGTGCCAGCAGCTCCCCGAGTCTCTACTCCTACGAGCAGTACTTC.

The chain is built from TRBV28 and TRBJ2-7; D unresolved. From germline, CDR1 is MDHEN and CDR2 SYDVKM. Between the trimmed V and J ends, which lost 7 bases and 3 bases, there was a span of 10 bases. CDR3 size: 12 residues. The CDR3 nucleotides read TGTGCCAGCAATCCGAATAGCTACGAGCAGTACTTC. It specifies CASNPNSYEQYF.

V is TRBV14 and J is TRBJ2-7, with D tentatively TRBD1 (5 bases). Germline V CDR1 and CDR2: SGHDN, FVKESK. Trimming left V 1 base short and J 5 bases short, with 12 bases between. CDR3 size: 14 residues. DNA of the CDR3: TGTGCCAGCAGCCAAGTTTGGGGCAGGGACGAGCAGTACTTC. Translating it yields CASSQVWGRDEQYF.

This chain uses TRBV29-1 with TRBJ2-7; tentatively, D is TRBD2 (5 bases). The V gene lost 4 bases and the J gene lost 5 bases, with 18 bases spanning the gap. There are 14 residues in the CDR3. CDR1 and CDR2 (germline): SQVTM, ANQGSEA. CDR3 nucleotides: TGCAGCGTTGTAGGGCGGGTGACTCAGGACGAGCAGTACTTC. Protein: CSVVGRVTQDEQYF.

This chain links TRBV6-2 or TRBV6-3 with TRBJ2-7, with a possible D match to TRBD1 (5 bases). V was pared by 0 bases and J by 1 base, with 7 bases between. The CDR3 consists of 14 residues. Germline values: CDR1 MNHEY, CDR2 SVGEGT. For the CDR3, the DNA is TGTGCCAGCAGTTACTCGACAGTTTCCTACGAGCAGTACTTC. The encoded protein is CASSYSTVSYEQYF.

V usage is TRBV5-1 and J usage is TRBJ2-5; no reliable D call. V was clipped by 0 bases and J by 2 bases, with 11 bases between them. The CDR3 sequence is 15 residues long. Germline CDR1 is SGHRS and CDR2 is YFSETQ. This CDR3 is CASSLAATNQETQYF. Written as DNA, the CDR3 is TGCGCCAGCAGCTTGGCAGCGACAAATCAAGAGACCCAGTACTTC.

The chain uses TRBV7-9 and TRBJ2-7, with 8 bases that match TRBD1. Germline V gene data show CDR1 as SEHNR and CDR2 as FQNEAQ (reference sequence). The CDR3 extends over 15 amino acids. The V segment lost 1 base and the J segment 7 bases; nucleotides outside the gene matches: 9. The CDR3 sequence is CASSLGLGRGREQYF. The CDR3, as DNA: TGTGCCAGCAGCTTAGGCTTGGGCAGGGGGCGTGAGCAGTACTTC.

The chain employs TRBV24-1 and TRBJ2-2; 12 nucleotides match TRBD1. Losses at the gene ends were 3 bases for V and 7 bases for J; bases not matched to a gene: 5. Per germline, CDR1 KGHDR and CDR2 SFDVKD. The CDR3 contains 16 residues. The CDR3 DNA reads TGTGCCACCAGTGATGCGGGACAGGGGGCTGTCGGGGAGCTGTTTTTT. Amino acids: CATSDAGQGAVGELFF.

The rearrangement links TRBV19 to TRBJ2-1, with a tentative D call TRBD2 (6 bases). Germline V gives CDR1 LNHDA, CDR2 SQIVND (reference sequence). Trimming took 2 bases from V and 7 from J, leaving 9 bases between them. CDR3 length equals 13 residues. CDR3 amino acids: CASSIIRGNEQFF. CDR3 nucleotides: TGTGCCAGTAGTATAATACGGGGGAATGAGCAGTTCTTC.

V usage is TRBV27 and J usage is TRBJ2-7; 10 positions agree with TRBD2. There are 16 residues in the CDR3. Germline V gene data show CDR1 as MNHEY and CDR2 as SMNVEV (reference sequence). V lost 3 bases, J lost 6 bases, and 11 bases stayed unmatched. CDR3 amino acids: CASSLASGGAGFEQYF. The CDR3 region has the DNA TGTGCCAGCAGTTTGGCAAGCGGGGGGGCGGGGTTCGAGCAGTACTTC.

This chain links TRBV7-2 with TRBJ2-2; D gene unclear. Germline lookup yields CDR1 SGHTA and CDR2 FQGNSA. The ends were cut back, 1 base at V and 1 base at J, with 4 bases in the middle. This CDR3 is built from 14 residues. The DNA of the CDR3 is TGTGCCAGCAGCTTAGAAATGAACACCGGGGAGCTGTTTTTT. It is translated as CASSLEMNTGELFF.

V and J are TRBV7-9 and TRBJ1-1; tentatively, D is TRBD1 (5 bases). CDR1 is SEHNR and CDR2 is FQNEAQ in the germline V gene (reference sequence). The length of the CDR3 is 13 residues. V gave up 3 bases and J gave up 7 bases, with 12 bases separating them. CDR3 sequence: CASSFLTGGEAFF. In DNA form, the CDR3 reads TGTGCCAGCAGCTTTTTAACAGGCGGTGAAGCTTTCTTT.

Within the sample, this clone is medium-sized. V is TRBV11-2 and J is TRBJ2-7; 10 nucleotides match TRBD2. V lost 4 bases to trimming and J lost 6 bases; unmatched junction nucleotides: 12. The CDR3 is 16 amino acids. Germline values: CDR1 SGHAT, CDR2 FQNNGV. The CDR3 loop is CASSWTSGGTTREQYF. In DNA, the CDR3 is TGTGCCAGCAGCTGGACTAGCGGAGGGACAACGCGCGAGCAGTACTTC.

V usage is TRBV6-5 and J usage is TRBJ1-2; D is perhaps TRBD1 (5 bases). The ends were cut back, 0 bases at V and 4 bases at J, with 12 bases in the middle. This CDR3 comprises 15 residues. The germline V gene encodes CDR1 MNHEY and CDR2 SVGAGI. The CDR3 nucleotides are TGTGCCAGCAGTTACTCGGGCAGGGAGGGCTATGGCTACACCTTC. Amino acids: CASSYSGREGYGYTF.

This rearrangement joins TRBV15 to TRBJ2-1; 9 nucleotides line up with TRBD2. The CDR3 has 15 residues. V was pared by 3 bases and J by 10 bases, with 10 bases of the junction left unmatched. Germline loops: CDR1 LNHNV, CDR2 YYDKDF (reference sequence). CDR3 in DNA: TGTGCCACCAGCAGGCCTCCGGGACTAGCTATAGAGCAGTTCTTC. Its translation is CATSRPPGLAIEQFF.